This record looks at one TCR beta chain sequence and its context. The antigen is undetermined. These data are taken from a study of shared clonotypes between healthy human individuals. Study-wide points: Represented diversity (both genetic and exposure-history) was limited by the small number of donors.

The CDR3 consists of 12 residues. V was cut by 1 base and J by 11 bases, with 12 bases left in between. Germline V gene lookup returns CDR1 SGHDT and CDR2 YYEEEE. The protocol was immunoSEQ multiplex PCR, while the TCRdb copy is restricted to in-frame clones and leaves out a portion. This table has 2,500,000 or so clones, 80% to 95% appearing once. The TCR comes from a man between 18 and 35 years old in good health. Some clones in this sample may be carry-over from other donors' samples. This chain links TRBV5-6 with TRBJ1-1; D is ambiguous. Specimen: naive CD4+ T cells from PBMCs. The subset is: CD45RA+ positively selected. The CDR3 DNA reads TGTGCCAGCAGCTTGTATACTAACCGGGCTTTCTTT. Translating it yields CASSLYTNRAFF.